This T cell receptor beta chain originates from a study of PD-L1 blockade in urothelial cancer. As for the study in general: Bladder-origin urothelial cancer in males described about 90% of the roughly 30 patients. Blood was tested 3 weeks (second dose) and 6 weeks into treatment.

Only one count was recorded for this clone. CDR3 length equals 15 residues. Germline V gene data show CDR1 as LGHNA and CDR2 as YSLEER. V lost 0 bases and J 10 bases, leaving 16 bases between the germline ends. Clones were sequenced by immunoSEQ multiplex PCR, and TCRdb holds only the in-frame ones, with some missing. The table records 45,000 or so clones, about 87% of them present only once. The receptor was derived from an elderly man with urothelial cancer. The sample consisted of PBMCs, taken around atezolizumab (anti-PD-L1) treatment. V usage is TRBV4-3 and J usage is TRBJ2-1, with D unclear. The CDR3 coding sequence is TGCGCCAGCAGCCAAGATCGCCGTATCTACGGGGAGCAGTTCTTC. Amino acid sequence: CASSQDRRIYGEQFF.